The present entry profiles one T cell receptor beta chain with its context. This clone was seen a few times. Its recognized antigen is unknown. No base-level quality is on record; no much larger clone is a single base apart. The sample comes from a study of cytomegalovirus exposure and HLA in healthy donors listed by TCRdb under 2017. Regarding the study in general: According to a later analysis, the 110 or so validation repertoires were produced on the same platform as the 666 repertoires of the first cohort. The study was designed to test whether signatures of past pathogen exposure could be identified by cataloging public T cell receptors. Besides the first cohort of approximately 710 subjects, a separate validation cohort made up of roughly 130 different subjects was used. To predict cytomegalovirus infection status, the study combined high-throughput TCR immunosequencing, statistical association of individual TCRs with disease status, and machine learning. What the study reported, not specific to this receptor: Of the cluster scores, roughly 95% were above 0 in a later analysis, which found that TCRs clustered in the first cohort also tended to co-occur in the 120 validation repertoires. Cytomegalovirus status was reported to be diagnosed by the classifier with high specificity and sensitivity in both the original and validation cohorts. According to the authors, the approach could potentially be generalized to other disease states and immunological phenotypes. In vitro tests confirmed that a few of the cytomegalovirus-associated TCR beta chains recognize cytomegalovirus antigens. Most TCR sequences were seen in very few donors, while some public TCRs were found in many individuals. All 120 or so repertoires were used to score co-occurrence in the validation cohort in a later analysis, because that analysis had no HLA typing for the cohort. In the study, approximately 160 TCR beta chains were listed as associated with cytomegalovirus.

The library was built by means of the immunoSEQ multiplex PCR assay. In the source study's methods: A statistical classification framework was developed to diagnose cytomegalovirus status using the catalog of TCR beta chain sequences. Drawn from immuneACCESS, this table holds only the in-frame rearrangements with V and J called that TCRdb kept. Clones are partly lost; checked studies trace under half to an unresolved V gene and leave the rest unexplained. For V, J and clone size, that table is used; D and trimming come from the DNA. Within this sample are more than 85,000 clones, with approximately 89% of them counted one time only. The ten largest make up under 2% of the sample. The donors were included in the validation cohort of 130 or so subjects, a group kept apart from the approximately 700-subject first cohort. The germline ends are 16 bases apart after V is trimmed by 6 bases and J by 5 bases. CDR1 and CDR2 (MGHRA, YSYEKL) derive from the germline V gene. CDR3 length: 14 amino acids, cysteine to phenylalanine. The sequence is cut down to CDR3 DNA, 42 bases in frame from base 1.

The receptor's source is a woman aged 18-29 years in good health and CMV-seronegative. The rearranged chain carries TRBV4-1 and TRBJ1-1; the D gene is perhaps TRBD1, from 5 matching bases. The sequencing input was PBMCs. The sequenced DNA is TGCGCCAGCAGTCCAAGGAACCGGGGGACTGAAGCTTTCTTT. This codes for CASSPRNRGTEAFF.